This T cell receptor (beta chain) was captured in a study of a mutant IDH1 vaccine in newly diagnosed glioma. General study results and limits: Induction of immune responses by the vaccine occurred in 93.3% of patients.

Repertoires were generated with immunoSEQ multiplex PCR, while TCRdb's copy carries only in-frame clones and drops some. The sample lists about 43,000 clones; approximately 84% were seen once. On this clone itself: Its antigen remains unknown.

Sample time point: week 23, last vaccination. All doses held 300 ug of mutant IDH1 20-mer peptide, with topical imiquimod. The CDR3 contains 17 residues. Germline V gene data show CDR1 as MDHEN and CDR2 as SYDVKM. Deletions cut 8 bases from V and 0 bases from J, with 20 bases between. The input for sequencing was PBMCs, taken from a glioma patient whose treatment included an IDH1 peptide vaccine. The sequence derives from a woman aged 18-29 years with glioma. Some clones in this sample may be carry-over from other donors' samples. J is TRBJ1-5 and V is TRBV28; D is possibly TRBD1 (5 bases). CDR3 nucleotides: TGTGCCAGCCAATCAGGGCAGGGTAGGGGTAGCAATCAGCCCCAGCATTTT. This translates into CASQSGQGRGSNQPQHF.